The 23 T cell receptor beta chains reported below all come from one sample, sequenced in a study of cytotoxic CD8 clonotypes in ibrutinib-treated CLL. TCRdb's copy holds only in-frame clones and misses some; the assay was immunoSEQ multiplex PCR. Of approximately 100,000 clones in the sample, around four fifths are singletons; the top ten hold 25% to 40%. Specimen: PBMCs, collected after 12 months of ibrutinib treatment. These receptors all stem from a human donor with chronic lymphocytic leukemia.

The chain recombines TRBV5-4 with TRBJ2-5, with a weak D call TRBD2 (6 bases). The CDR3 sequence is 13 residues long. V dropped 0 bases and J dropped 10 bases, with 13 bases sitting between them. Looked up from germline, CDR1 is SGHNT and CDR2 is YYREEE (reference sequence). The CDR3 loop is CASSLAPGEVQYF. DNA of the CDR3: TGTGCCAGCAGCTTGGCCCCGGGGGAGGTCCAGTACTTC.

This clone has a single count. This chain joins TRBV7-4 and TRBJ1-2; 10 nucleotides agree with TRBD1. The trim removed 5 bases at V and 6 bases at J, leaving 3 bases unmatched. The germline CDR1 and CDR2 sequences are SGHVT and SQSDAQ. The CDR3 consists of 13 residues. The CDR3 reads CASSRGQGNGYTF. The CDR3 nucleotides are TGTGCCAGCAGCCGGGGACAGGGGAATGGCTACACCTTC. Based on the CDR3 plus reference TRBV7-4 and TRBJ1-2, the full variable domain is GAGVSQSPRYKVAKRGRDVALRCDSISGHVTLYWYRQTLGQGSEVLTYSQSDAQRDKSGRPSGRFSAERPERSVSTLKIQRTEQGDSAVYLCASSRGQGNGYTFGSGTRLTVV.

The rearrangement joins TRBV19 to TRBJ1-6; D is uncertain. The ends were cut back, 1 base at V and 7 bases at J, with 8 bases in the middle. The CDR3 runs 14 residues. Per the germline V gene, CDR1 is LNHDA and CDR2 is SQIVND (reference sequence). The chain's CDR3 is CASSIGQSNSPLHF. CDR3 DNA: TGTGCCAGTAGTATAGGGCAGTCCAATTCACCCCTCCACTTT.

Here the CDR3 reads CASSPGQGGVTYEQYF. For the CDR3, the DNA is TGTGCCAGCAGCCCGGGACAGGGGGGGGTCACCTACGAGCAGTACTTC. The chain employs TRBV7-2 and TRBJ2-7; the match to TRBD1 covers 11 bases. V lost 5 bases, J lost 2 bases, and 8 bases stayed unmatched. The CDR3 is 16 residues long. Looked up from germline, CDR1 is SGHTA and CDR2 is FQGNSA.

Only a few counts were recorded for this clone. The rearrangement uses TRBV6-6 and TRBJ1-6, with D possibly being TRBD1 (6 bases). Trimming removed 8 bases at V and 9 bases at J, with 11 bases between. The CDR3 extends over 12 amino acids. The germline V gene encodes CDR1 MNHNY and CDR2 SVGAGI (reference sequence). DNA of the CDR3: TGTGCCAGCGGGGGCTGGGGTTCACCCCTCCACTTT. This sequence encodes CASGGWGSPLHF.

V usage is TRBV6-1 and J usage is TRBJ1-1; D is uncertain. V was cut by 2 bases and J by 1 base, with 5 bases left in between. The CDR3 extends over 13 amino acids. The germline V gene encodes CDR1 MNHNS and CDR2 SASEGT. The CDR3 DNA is TGTGCCAGCAGTGAAAATCCGAACACTGAAGCTTTCTTT. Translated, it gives CASSENPNTEAFF.

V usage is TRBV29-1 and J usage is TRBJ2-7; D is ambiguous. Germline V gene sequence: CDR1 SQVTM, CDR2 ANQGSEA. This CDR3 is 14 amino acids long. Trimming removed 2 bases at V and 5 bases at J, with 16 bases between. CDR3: CSVEIWQAKNEQYF. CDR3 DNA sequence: TGCAGCGTTGAAATTTGGCAGGCGAAAAACGAGCAGTACTTC.

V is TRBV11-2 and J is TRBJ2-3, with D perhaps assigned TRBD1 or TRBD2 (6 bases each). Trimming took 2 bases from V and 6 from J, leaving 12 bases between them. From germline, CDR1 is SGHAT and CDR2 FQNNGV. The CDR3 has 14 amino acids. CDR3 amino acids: CASSLKTRGDTQYF. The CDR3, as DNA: TGTGCCAGCAGCTTAAAGACTAGGGGGGATACGCAGTATTTT.

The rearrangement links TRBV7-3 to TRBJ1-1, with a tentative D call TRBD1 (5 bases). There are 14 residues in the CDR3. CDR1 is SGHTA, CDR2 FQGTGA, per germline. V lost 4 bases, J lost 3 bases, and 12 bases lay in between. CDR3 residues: CASSSTGVDTEAFF. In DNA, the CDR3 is TGTGCCAGCAGCTCCACGGGGGTGGACACTGAAGCTTTCTTT. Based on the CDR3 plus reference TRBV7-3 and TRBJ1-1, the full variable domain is GAGVSQTPSNKVTEKGKYVELRCDPISGHTALYWYRQSLGQGPEFLIYFQGTGAADDSGLPNDRFFAVRPEGSVSTLKIQRTERGDSAVYLCASSSTGVDTEAFFGQGTRLTVV.

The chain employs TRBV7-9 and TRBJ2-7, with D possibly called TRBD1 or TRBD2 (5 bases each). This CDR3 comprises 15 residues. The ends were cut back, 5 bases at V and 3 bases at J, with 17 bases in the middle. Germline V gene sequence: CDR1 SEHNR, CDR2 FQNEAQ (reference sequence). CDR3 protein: CASSGIRDGFYEQYF. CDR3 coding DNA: TGTGCCAGCAGCGGAATCCGGGACGGATTCTACGAGCAGTACTTC. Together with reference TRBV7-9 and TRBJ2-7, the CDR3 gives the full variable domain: DTGVSQNPRHKITKRGQNVTFRCDPISEHNRLYWYRQTLGQGPEFLTYFQNEAQLEKSRLLSDRFSAERPKGSFSTLEIQRTEQGDSAMYLCASSGIRDGFYEQYFGPGTRLTVT.

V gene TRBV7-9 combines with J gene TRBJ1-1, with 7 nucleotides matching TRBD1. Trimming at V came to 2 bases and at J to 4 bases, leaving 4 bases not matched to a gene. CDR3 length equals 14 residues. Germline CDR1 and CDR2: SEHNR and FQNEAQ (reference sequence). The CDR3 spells CASSLRGRSTEAFF. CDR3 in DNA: TGTGCCAGCAGCTTAAGGGGGCGGAGCACTGAAGCTTTCTTT.

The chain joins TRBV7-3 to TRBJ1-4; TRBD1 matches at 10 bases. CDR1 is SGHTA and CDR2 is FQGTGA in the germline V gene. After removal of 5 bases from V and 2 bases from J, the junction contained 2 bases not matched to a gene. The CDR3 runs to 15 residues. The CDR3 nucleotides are TGTGCCAGCAGCCGGACAGGGGGTACTAATGAAAAACTGTTTTTT. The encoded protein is CASSRTGGTNEKLFF. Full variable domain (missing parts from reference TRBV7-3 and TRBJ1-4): GAGVSQTPSNKVTEKGKYVELRCDPISGHTALYWYRQSLGQGPEFLIYFQGTGAADDSGLPNDRFFAVRPEGSVSTLKIQRTERGDSAVYLCASSRTGGTNEKLFFGSGTQLSVL.

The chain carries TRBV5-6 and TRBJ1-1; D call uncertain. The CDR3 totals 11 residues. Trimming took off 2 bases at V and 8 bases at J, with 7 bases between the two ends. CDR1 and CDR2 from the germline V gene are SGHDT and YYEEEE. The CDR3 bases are TGTGCCAGCAGCTTCCAGGCAGAAGCTTTCTTT. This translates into CASSFQAEAFF.

CDR3 sequence (DNA): TGTGCCTGGAGTCAAGGGTGGAATCAGCCCCAGCATTTT. It is translated as CAWSQGWNQPQHF. The chain carries TRBV30 and TRBJ1-5; D is undetermined. Per the germline V gene, CDR1 is GTSNPN and CDR2 is SVGIG (reference sequence). Trimming cost V 2 bases and J 4 bases, with 9 bases left between them. CDR3 length: 13 residues.

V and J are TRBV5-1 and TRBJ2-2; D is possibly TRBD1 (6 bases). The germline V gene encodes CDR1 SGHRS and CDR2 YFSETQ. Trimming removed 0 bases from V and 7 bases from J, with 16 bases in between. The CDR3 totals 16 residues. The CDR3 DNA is TGCGCCAGCAGCTTGGATGTCCAGGGGCAGGGCGGGGAGCTGTTTTTT. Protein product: CASSLDVQGQGGELFF.

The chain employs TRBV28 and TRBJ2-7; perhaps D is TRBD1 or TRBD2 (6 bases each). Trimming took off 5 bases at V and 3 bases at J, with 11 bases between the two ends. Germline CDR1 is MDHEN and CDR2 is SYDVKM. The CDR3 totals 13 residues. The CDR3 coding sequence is TGTGCCAGCAGTCTGGGGGGCGACTACGAGCAGTACTTC. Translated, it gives CASSLGGDYEQYF.

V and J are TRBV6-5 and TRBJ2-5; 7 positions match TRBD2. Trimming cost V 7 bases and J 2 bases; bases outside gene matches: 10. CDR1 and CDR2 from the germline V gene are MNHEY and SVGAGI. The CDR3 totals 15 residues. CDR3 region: CASKRVTGGQETQYF. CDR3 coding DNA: TGTGCCAGCAAAAGGGTAACGGGGGGTCAAGAGACCCAGTACTTC.

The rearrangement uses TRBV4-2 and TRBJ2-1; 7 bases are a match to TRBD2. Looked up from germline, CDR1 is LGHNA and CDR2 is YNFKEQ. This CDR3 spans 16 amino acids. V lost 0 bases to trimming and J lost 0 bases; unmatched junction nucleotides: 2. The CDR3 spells CASSQERGSSYNEQFF. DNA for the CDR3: TGTGCCAGCAGCCAAGAGCGGGGGAGCTCCTACAATGAGCAGTTCTTC.

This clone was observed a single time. CDR3 bases: TGCGCCAGCACAACCGGGACAGGGGGCTTCGGGGAGCTGTTTTTT. This codes for CASTTGTGGFGELFF. The genes are TRBV5-1 and TRBJ2-2, with 12 bases lining up with TRBD1. The J segment lost 7 bases and the V segment lost 6 bases, leaving 7 bases of the junction unmatched. The CDR3 contains 15 residues. The V gene's germline CDR1 is SGHRS and CDR2 YFSETQ.

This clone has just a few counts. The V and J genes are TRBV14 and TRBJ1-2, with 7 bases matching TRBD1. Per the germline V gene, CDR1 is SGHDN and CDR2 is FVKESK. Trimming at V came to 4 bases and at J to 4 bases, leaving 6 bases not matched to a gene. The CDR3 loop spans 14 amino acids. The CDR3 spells CASSPGQDLYGYTF. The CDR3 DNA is TGTGCCAGCAGCCCCGGACAGGACCTCTATGGCTACACCTTC.

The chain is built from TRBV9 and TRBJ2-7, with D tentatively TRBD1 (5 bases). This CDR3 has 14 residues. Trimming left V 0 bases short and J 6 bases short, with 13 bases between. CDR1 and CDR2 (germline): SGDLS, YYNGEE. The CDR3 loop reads CASSVEGVASEQYF. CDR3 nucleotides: TGTGCCAGCAGCGTAGAAGGGGTGGCTTCCGAGCAGTACTTC.

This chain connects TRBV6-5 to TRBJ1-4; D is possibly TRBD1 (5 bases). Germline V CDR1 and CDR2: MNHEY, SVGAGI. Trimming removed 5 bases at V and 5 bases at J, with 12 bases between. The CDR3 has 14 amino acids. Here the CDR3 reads CASSPGGINEKLFF. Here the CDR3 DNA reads TGTGCCAGCAGTCCCGGGGGGATAAATGAAAAACTGTTTTTT.

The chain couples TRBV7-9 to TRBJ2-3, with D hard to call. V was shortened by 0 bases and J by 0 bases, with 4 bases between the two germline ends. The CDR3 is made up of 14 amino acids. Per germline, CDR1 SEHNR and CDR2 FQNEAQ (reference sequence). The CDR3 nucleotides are TGTGCCAGCAGCTTAGCGTCTAGCACAGATACGCAGTATTTT. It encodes CASSLASSTDTQYF.